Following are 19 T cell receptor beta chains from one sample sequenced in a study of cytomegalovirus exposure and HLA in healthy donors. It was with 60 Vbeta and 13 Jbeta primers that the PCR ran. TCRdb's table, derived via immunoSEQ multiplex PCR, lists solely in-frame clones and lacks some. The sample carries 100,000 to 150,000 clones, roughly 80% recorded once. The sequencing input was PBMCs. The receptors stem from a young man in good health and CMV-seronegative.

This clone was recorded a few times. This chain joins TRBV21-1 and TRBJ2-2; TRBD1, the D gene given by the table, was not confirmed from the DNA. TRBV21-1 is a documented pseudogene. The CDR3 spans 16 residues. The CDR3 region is CASRNLTDNYTGELFF. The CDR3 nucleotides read TGTGCCAGCAGGAACTTGACCGACAATTACACCGGGGAGCTGTTTTTT.

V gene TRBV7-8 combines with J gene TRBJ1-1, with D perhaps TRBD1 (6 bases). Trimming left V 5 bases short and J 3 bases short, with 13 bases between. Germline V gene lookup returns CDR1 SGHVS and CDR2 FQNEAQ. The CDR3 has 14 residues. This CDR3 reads CASSKIRGHTEAFF. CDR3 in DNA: TGTGCCAGCAGCAAAATCAGGGGACACACTGAAGCTTTCTTT.

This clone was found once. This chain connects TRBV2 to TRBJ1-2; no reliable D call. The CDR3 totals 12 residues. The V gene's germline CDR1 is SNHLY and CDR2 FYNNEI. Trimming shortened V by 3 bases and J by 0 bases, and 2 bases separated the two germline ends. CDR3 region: CASSDSNYGYTF. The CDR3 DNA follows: TGTGCCAGCAGTGACTCTAACTATGGCTACACCTTC.

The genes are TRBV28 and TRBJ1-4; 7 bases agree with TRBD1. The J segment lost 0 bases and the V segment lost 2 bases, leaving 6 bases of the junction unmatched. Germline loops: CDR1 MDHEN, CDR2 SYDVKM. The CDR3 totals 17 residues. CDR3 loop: CASSLIADRATNEKLFF. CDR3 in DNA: TGTGCCAGCAGTTTAATCGCCGACAGGGCAACTAATGAAAAACTGTTTTTT.

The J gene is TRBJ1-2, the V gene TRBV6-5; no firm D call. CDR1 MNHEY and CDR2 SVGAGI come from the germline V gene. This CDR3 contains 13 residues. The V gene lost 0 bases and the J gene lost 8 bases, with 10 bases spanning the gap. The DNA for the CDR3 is TGTGCCAGCAGTTACTCGGCCAGCGTGGGCTACACCTTC. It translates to CASSYSASVGYTF.

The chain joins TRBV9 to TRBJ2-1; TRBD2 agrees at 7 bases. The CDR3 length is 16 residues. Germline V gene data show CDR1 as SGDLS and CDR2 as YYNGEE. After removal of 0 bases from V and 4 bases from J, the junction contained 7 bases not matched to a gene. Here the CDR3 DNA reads TGTGCCAGCAGCGTAGTGGGAAGCGGGGTTTACAATGAGCAGTTCTTC. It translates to CASSVVGSGVYNEQFF.

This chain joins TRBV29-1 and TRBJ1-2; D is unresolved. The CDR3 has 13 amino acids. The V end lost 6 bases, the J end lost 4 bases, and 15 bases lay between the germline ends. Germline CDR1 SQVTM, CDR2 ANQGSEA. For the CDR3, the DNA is TGCAGCGTCCGGGAACCTTTTCTCTATGGCTACACCTTC. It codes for CSVREPFLYGYTF.

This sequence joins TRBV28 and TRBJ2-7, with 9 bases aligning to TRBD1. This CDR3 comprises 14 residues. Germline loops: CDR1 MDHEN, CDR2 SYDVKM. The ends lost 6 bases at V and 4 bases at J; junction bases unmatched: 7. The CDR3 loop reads CASSPTGGGYEQYF. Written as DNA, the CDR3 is TGTGCCAGCAGCCCAACAGGGGGCGGGTACGAGCAGTACTTC. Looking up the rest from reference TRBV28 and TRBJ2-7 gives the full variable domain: DVKVTQSSRYLVKRTGEKVFLECVQDMDHENMFWYRQDPGLGLRLIYFSYDVKMKEKGDIPEGYSVSREKKERFSLILESASTNQTSMYLCASSPTGGGYEQYFGPGTRLTVT.

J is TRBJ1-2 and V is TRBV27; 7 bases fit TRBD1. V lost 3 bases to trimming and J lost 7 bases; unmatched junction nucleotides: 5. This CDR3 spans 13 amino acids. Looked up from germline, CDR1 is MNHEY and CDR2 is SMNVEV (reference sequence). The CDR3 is CASSLKGAPGYTF. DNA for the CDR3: TGTGCCAGCAGTTTGAAGGGGGCCCCTGGCTACACCTTC.

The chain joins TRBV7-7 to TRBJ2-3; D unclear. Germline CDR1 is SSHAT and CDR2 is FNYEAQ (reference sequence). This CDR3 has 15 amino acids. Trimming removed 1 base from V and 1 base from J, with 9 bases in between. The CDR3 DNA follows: TGTGCCAGCAGCTTAGATCTATCGGGCACAGATACGCAGTATTTT. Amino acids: CASSLDLSGTDTQYF.

The CDR3 coding sequence is TGTGCCAGCAGTACTTATGGTGGAGGGGCTAATCAGCCCCAGCATTTT. Encoded protein: CASSTYGGGANQPQHF. The V and J genes are TRBV28 and TRBJ1-5; maybe TRBD1 (5 bases). Trimming removed 5 bases at V and 4 bases at J, with 18 bases between. CDR1 is MDHEN and CDR2 is SYDVKM in the germline V gene. CDR3 length: 16 residues.

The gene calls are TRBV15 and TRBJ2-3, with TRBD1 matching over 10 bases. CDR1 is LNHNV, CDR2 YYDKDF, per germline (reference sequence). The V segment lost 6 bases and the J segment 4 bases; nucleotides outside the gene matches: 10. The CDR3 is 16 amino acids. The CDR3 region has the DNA TGTGCCACCAGTTCCCCGGACAGGGGGTCCGCAGATACGCAGTATTTT. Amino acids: CATSSPDRGSADTQYF.

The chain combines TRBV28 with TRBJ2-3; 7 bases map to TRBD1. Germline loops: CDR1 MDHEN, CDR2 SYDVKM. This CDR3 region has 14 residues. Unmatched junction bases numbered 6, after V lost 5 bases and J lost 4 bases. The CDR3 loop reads CASSLRQGSDTQYF. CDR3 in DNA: TGTGCCAGCAGTCTAAGACAGGGATCAGATACGCAGTATTTT.

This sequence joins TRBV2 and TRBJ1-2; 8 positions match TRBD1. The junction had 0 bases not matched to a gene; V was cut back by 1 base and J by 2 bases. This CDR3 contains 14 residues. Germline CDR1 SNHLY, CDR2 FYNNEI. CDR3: CASSEDRGNYGYTF. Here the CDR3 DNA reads TGTGCCAGCAGTGAAGACAGGGGGAACTATGGCTACACCTTC.

In nucleotides, the CDR3 is TGCGCCAGCAGCCGCCGGGCAGGGGGCTACCAAGAGACCCAGTACTTC. It translates to CASSRRAGGYQETQYF. V gene TRBV4-1 combines with J gene TRBJ2-5; 8 bases match TRBD1. CDR1 is MGHRA and CDR2 is YSYEKL in the germline V gene. With V trimmed by 4 bases and J by 0 bases, 7 bases remained unmatched. The length of the CDR3 is 16 residues.

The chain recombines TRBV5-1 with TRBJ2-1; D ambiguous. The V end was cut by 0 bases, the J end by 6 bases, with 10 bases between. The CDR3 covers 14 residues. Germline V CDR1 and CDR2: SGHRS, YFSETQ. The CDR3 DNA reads TGCGCCAGCAGCTTGGAGAGCAGGATCAATGAGCAGTTCTTC. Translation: CASSLESRINEQFF.

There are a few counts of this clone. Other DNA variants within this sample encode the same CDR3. For the CDR3, the DNA is TGTGCCAGCAGCCCGACTAGCGGGGGAGGTAATGAGCAGTTCTTC. Translation gives CASSPTSGGGNEQFF. The chain combines TRBV14 with TRBJ2-1; TRBD2 matches at 12 bases. This CDR3 comprises 15 residues. The V segment lost 4 bases and the J segment 7 bases; nucleotides outside the gene matches: 5. The germline gives CDR1 SGHDN, CDR2 FVKESK.

CDR3 sequence (DNA): TGTGCCAGCAGCGGGGACAGCTCCTACGAGCAGTACTTC. Translation gives CASSGDSSYEQYF. The V gene is TRBV6-5, the J gene TRBJ2-7; TRBD1 agrees at 7 bases. From germline, CDR1 is MNHEY and CDR2 SVGAGI. The CDR3 has 13 amino acids. J was trimmed by 0 bases and V by 6 bases; bases with no gene match: 2.

In DNA form, the CDR3 reads TGTGCCAGCAGCCCAATGACCAGCGGGGGCCTCTACGAGCAGTACTTC. Its protein is CASSPMTSGGLYEQYF. The chain carries TRBV14 and TRBJ2-7; 8 bases are shared with TRBD2. The CDR3 is made up of 16 amino acids. After removal of 4 bases from V and 3 bases from J, the junction contained 11 bases not matched to a gene. The germline V gene has CDR1 SGHDN and CDR2 FVKESK.